This entry lists 14 T cell receptor beta chains sequenced from one sample in a study of blood T cell repertoires in COVID-19. Method: immunoSEQ multiplex PCR; TCRdb's copy keeps in-frame clones and lacks some. Found here are over 110,000 clones, about 76% of them singletons; the top ten hold more than 8%. Specimen: peripheral blood. These receptors originate from a human donor in a cohort sampled during active COVID-19.

In its sample, this clone was seen many times. The V call is TRBV6-1, the J call TRBJ2-1, with 7 positions matching TRBD1. The CDR3 length is 14 residues. Germline CDR1 is MNHNS and CDR2 is SASEGT. The V gene end was trimmed by 3 bases and the J gene end by 6 bases; junction bases not matched to a gene: 5. The CDR3 DNA follows: TGTGCCAGCAGTGACGCCGGGACAGTCAATGAGCAGTTCTTC. It codes for CASSDAGTVNEQFF.

The genes are TRBV7-8 and TRBJ2-3; possible D gene TRBD2, 6 bases. The ends were cut back, 3 bases at V and 4 bases at J, with 11 bases in the middle. CDR1 and CDR2 from the germline V gene are SGHVS and FQNEAQ. The CDR3 has 14 amino acids. DNA of the CDR3: TGTGCCAGCAGCTTCTTGGCTAGCGCAGATACGCAGTATTTT. It encodes CASSFLASADTQYF.

In this sample, this clone is large. The chain uses TRBV7-6 and TRBJ2-7; 8 positions agree with TRBD2. Trimming cost V 4 bases and J 7 bases; bases outside gene matches: 9. The CDR3 is 14 residues long. Per the germline V gene, CDR1 is SGHVS and CDR2 is FNYEAQ. CDR3 loop: CASSSPGLAGEQYF. The CDR3 DNA reads as TGTGCCAGCAGCTCCCCCGGGCTAGCGGGTGAGCAGTACTTC.

This chain joins TRBV7-2 and TRBJ2-7, with D unclear. The V end lost 3 bases, the J end lost 3 bases, and 6 bases lay between the germline ends. This CDR3 is 12 amino acids long. Germline V gives CDR1 SGHTA, CDR2 FQGNSA. CDR3 nucleotides: TGTGCCAGCAGCTTCCCACTCTACGAGCAGTACTTC. This translates into CASSFPLYEQYF.

The rearrangement links TRBV3-1 (or the pseudogene TRBV3-2) to TRBJ2-7; D remains ambiguous. The CDR3 totals 16 residues. The germline gives CDR1 LGHDT, CDR2 YNNKEL (reference sequence). The ends were cut back, 0 bases at V and 0 bases at J, with 12 bases in the middle. In nucleotides, the CDR3 is TGTGCCAGCAGCCAAGATTCGCGGATTTACTCCTACGAGCAGTACTTC. Translated, it gives CASSQDSRIYSYEQYF.

The chain recombines TRBV7-2 with TRBJ1-5; TRBD1 matches at 9 bases. This CDR3 has 16 amino acids. Per the germline V gene, CDR1 is SGHTA and CDR2 is FQGNSA. V shed 5 bases, J shed 0 bases, and the junction held 5 bases outside the gene matches. The chain's CDR3 is CASSQQGALSNQPQHF. The CDR3 nucleotides read TGTGCCAGCAGCCAACAGGGGGCGCTTAGCAATCAGCCCCAGCATTTT.

The chain links TRBV24-1 to TRBJ2-1; D gene ambiguous. Germline V gene data show CDR1 as KGHDR and CDR2 as SFDVKD. This CDR3 spans 16 amino acids. Trimming cost V 0 bases and J 7 bases, with 15 bases left between them. CDR3 coding DNA: TGTGCCACCAGTGATTTGGGTGGTCCAGGTCATAATGAGCAGTTCTTC. Amino acid sequence: CATSDLGGPGHNEQFF.

This chain joins TRBV6-5 and TRBJ1-2, with D maybe TRBD1 (6 bases). The germline V and J ends were trimmed by 7 bases and 0 bases, with 15 bases remaining between them. CDR3 length equals 15 residues. Germline V gene data show CDR1 as MNHEY and CDR2 as SVGAGI. CDR3 DNA: TGTGCCAGCAATTTGGTACAGGGAACTAACTATGGCTACACCTTC. Its protein is CASNLVQGTNYGYTF.

Here the CDR3 DNA reads TGTGCCACCTCTAGTCGGGACAGGGGTTCCTACGAGCAGTACTTC. Translated, it gives CATSSRDRGSYEQYF. The chain uses TRBV6-5 and TRBJ2-7, with 10 bases fitting TRBD1. Germline trimming cut 10 bases from V and 1 base from J; bases unmatched to any gene: 10. This CDR3 has 15 residues. Germline CDR1 MNHEY, CDR2 SVGAGI.

V usage is TRBV27 and J usage is TRBJ1-5, with 7 bases fitting TRBD1. Germline-derived CDR1 and CDR2 are MNHEY and SMNVEV (reference sequence). The CDR3 is 16 amino acids. V was pared by 2 bases and J by 8 bases, with 12 bases of the junction left unmatched. CDR3 residues: CASSLVNRGSGEPQHF. Written as DNA, the CDR3 is TGTGCCAGCAGTTTAGTGAACAGGGGCAGCGGCGAGCCCCAGCATTTT.

The rearrangement uses TRBV7-7 and TRBJ2-5, with D possibly being TRBD2 (5 bases). This CDR3 has 14 amino acids. With 0 bases removed from V and 3 bases from J, the gap between germline ends came to 8 bases. Germline V lookup: CDR1 SSHAT, CDR2 FNYEAQ (reference sequence). The DNA for the CDR3 is TGTGCCAGCAGCTTAGCGGGTAGCGAAGAGACCCAGTACTTC. Its protein is CASSLAGSEETQYF.

The genes are TRBV4-1 and TRBJ1-2; weak D call: TRBD1 (6 bases). Trimming removed 2 bases at V and 4 bases at J, with 11 bases between. The CDR3 contains 14 residues. Germline lookup yields CDR1 MGHRA and CDR2 YSYEKL. Here the CDR3 reads CASSQTGQRYGYTF. The CDR3 DNA reads as TGCGCCAGCAGCCAAACAGGACAGCGCTATGGCTACACCTTC.

The chain is built from TRBV27 and TRBJ2-7, with TRBD1 as a possible D gene (6 bases). The CDR3 loop spans 12 amino acids. Germline CDR1 and CDR2: MNHEY and SMNVEV (reference sequence). V shed 7 bases and J shed 6 bases, with 13 bases lying between them. CDR3: CASTDRFSEQYF. The CDR3 nucleotides read TGTGCCAGCACCGACAGGTTCAGCGAGCAGTACTTC.

The rearrangement uses TRBV6-1 and TRBJ1-5; D is perhaps TRBD1 (6 bases). The germline gives CDR1 MNHNS, CDR2 SASEGT. Trimming took 1 base from V and 2 from J, leaving 9 bases between them. The CDR3 covers 15 residues. CDR3 nucleotide sequence: TGTGCCAGCAGTGAAGTAGGGGGTCGCAATCAGCCCCAGCATTTT. This codes for CASSEVGGRNQPQHF.